The present TCR beta chain was sequenced within a study of T cell repertoires in cytomegalovirus infection. Germline CDR1 MGHDK, CDR2 SYGVNS. The V segment lost 4 bases and the J segment 1 base; nucleotides outside the gene matches: 4. The CDR3 loop spans 15 amino acids. TCRdb recomputed calls from the reads with MiXCR, one row per CDR3 protein. Of some 300,000 distinct CDR3 sequences detected, roughly a sixth appear once; the ten largest clones hold around 13%. This clonotype was counted many times. Sequencing was performed on PBMCs. This chain joins TRBV25-1 and TRBJ2-3, with 8 bases identical to TRBD2. This receptor was taken from a human donor in good health (CMV status not recorded). Some clones in this sample may be carry-over from other donors' samples. The CDR3 loop reads CASSVGGAGTDTQYF. CDR3 nucleotide sequence: TGTGCCAGCAGTGTCGGGGGGGCCGGCACAGATACGCAGTATTTT.